The present T cell receptor (beta chain) was sequenced within a study of cytomegalovirus exposure and HLA in healthy donors. Study results and caveats: When analyzed later, a missense DCLRE1C variant was found to be linked to TCR beta V- and J-gene trimming. It was 150 or so TCR beta chains that were listed as cytomegalovirus-associated.

The CDR3 loop spans 18 amino acids. CDR1 is PRHDT, CDR2 FYEKMQ, per germline (reference sequence). The V and J ends lost 6 bases and 6 bases respectively, with 28 bases between them. PCR amplification relied on 60 Vbeta primers (plus 13 Jbeta primers). TCRdb's table, derived via immunoSEQ multiplex PCR, lists solely in-frame clones and lacks some. The profile shows about 180,000 clones, under 85% of them singletons. As regards this clone: Antigen unknown.

The sequence derives from a human donor in good health. V gene TRBV13 combines with J gene TRBJ2-3; D may be TRBD2 (5 bases). Sequenced input: PBMCs. The CDR3 bases are TGTGCCAGCAGTGGGATCTTAGGTCTAGGAGGTATTTCGGATACGCAGTATTTT. The encoded protein is CASSGILGLGGISDTQYF.